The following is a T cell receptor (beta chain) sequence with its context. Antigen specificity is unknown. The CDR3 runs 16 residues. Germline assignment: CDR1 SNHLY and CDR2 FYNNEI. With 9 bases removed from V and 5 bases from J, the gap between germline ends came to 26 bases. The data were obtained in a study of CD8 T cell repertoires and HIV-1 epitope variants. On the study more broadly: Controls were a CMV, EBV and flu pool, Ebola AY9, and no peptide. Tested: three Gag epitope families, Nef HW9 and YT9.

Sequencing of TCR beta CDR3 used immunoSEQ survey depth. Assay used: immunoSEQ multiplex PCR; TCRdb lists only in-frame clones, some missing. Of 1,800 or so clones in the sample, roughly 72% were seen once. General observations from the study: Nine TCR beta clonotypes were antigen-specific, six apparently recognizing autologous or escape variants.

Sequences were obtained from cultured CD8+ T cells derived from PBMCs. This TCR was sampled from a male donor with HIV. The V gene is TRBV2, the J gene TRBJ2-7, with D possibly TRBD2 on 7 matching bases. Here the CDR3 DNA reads TGTGCCAGGGCGCAACGCAGGGGAGGGAGAGGTGACGAGCAGTACTTC. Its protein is CARAQRRGGRGDEQYF.